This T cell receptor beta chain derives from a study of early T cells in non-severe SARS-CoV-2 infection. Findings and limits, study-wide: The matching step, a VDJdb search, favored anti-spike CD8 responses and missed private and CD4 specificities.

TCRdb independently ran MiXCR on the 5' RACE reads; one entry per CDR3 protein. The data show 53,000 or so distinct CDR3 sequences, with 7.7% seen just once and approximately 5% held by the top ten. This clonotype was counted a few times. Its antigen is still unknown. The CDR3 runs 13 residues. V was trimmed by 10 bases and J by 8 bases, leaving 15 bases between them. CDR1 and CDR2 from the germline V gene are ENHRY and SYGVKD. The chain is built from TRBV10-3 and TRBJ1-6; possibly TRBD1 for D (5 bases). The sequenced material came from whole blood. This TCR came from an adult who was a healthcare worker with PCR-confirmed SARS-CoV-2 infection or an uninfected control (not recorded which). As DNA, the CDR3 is TGTGCCACCCGGGGGATCGGGGATTCACCCCTCCACTTT. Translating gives CATRGIGDSPLHF.